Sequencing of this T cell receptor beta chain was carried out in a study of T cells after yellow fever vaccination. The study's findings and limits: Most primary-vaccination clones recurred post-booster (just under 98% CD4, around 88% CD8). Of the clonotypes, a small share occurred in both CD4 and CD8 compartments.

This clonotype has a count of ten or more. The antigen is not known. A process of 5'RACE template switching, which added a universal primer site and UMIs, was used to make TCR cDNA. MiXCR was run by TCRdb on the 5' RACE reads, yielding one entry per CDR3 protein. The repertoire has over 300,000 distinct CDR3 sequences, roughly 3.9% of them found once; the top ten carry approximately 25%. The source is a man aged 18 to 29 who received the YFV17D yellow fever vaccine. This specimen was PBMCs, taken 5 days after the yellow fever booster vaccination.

The CDR3: CASSSGLAGPYEQYF. CDR3 in DNA: TGTGCCAGCAGTTCCGGACTAGCGGGGCCTTACGAGCAGTACTTC. V and J are TRBV6-2 or TRBV6-3 and TRBJ2-7, with TRBD2 matching over 12 bases. The CDR3 is made up of 15 amino acids. Per germline, CDR1 MNHEY and CDR2 SVGEGT. J gave up 4 bases and V 4 bases, and 5 bases lay outside the gene matches.